This T cell receptor beta chain was found in a study of shared clonotypes between healthy human individuals. CD8 cells classed as naive were CD45RO-negative and positively selected for CCR7, excluding terminally differentiated effector memory CD45RA+ cells. The germline V gene encodes CDR1 MNHEY and CDR2 SVGAGI. V lost 6 bases and J 7 bases, leaving 15 bases between the germline ends. This CDR3 region has 13 residues. The repertoire was sequenced with immunoSEQ multiplex PCR; TCRdb's copy has only in-frame clones and lacks some. Altogether about 750,000 clones are present, almost 95% being singletons, with the ten largest covering about 24%.

The specimen was naive CD8+ T cells sorted from blood. The origin of this receptor is a man between 25 and 39 years old in good health. This sequence joins TRBV6-5 and TRBJ1-1; no reliable D call. CDR3 in amino acids: CASSPRAGSEAFF. The CDR3, as DNA: TGTGCCAGCAGCCCTAGGGCCGGGAGTGAAGCTTTCTTT.